The entry that follows covers one TCR beta chain sequence. Its target is not known. The sample belongs to a study of T cell repertoires in cytomegalovirus infection. Whole-study context: HLA-C-restricted CMV epitopes, recently identified, and well-studied HLA-B-restricted ones were used by the study.

One entry per CDR3 protein results from TCRdb running MiXCR on the reads. The sample lists approximately 1,000,000 distinct CDR3 sequences; around 31% were seen once. The CDR3 contains 12 residues. Between the trimmed V and J ends, which lost 7 bases and 7 bases, there was a span of 11 bases. The germline V gene encodes CDR1 MNHEY and CDR2 SMNVEV (reference sequence). The TCR was taken from a human donor in good health (CMV status not recorded). Some clones in this sample may be carry-over from other donors' samples. The sample in question was cultured CD8+ T cells from PBMCs, obtained from culture after CMV antigen stimulation. The chain has TRBV27 and TRBJ2-1; D gene uncertain. The CDR3 bases are TGTGCCAGCAACTACCCCGGAAATGAGCAGTTCTTC. Its translation: CASNYPGNEQFF.